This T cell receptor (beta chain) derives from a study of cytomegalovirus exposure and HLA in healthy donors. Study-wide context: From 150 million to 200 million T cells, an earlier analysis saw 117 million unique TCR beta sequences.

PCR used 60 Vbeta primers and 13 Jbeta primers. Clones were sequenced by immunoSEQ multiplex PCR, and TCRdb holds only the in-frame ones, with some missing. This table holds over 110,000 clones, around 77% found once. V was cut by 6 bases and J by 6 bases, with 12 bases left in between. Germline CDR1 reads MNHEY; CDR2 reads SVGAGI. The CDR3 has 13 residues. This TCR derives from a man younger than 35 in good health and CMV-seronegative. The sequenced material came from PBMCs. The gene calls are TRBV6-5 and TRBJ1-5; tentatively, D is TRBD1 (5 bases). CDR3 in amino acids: CASRGRQGQPQHF. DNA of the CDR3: TGTGCCAGCAGGGGGCGGCAAGGTCAGCCCCAGCATTTT.